This is a list of T cell receptor beta chains from one sample in a study of blood T cell repertoires in COVID-19. The repertoire was sequenced with immunoSEQ multiplex PCR; TCRdb's copy has only in-frame clones and lacks some. The sample consists of roughly 230,000 clones, roughly 91% of them appearing once. The source material was PBMCs or T cells enriched from blood (not recorded which). All receptors come from a woman aged 25 to 39 with acute COVID-19. Both conserved end residues are part of each CDR3. D genes are given only for firm matches. Not every row has a clone size; where given, it reads once, few, many or a size class.

size	J	D	V	DNA	CDR3
NA	TRBJ2-3	TRBD1	TRBV27	TGTGCCAGCACTCCCGGCCGGGACAGGGGGCAAGATACGCAGTATTTT	CASTPGRDRGQDTQYF
NA	TRBJ1-4	TRBD1	TRBV7-2	TGTGCCAGCAGCTTAGTTGCAGGGGGGACTAATGAAAAACTGTTTTTT	CASSLVAGGTNEKLFF
NA	TRBJ2-2	TRBD2	TRBV6-2/TRBV6-3	TGTGCCAGCAGTTACGTAAGCGGGGGAACCGGGGAGCTGTTTTTT	CASSYVSGGTGELFF
NA	TRBJ2-1	TRBD1	TRBV25-1	TGTGCCAGCAGTGACCGACAGGGATTCTACAATGAGCAGTTCTTC	CASSDRQGFYNEQFF
NA	TRBJ2-2	NA	TRBV5-4	TGTGCCAGCAGGGGGACTAACACCGGGGAGCTGTTTTTT	CASRGTNTGELFF
once	TRBJ2-7	TRBD1	TRBV4-2	TGTGCCAGCAGCCAAGGGGACAGGGCGACCTACGAGCAGTACTTC	CASSQGDRATYEQYF
NA	TRBJ1-5	NA	TRBV19	TGTGCCAGTAGTATCCTCCCAGGTTCCGAGTGGCCCCAGCATTTT	CASSILPGSEWPQHF
NA	TRBJ1-2	NA	TRBV3-1/TRBV3-2	TGTGCCAGCAGCCTCGGGACTGTATCGCCGTATGGCTACACCTTC	CASSLGTVSPYGYTF
NA	TRBJ1-2	TRBD1	TRBV5-6	TGTGCCAGCAGCGTGGACAGGTGGATGGGCTATGGCTACACCTTC	CASSVDRWMGYGYTF
NA	TRBJ1-5	TRBD1	TRBV27	TGTGCCAGCAGTTCGACAGGGGGTGCTCAGCCCCAGCATTTT	CASSSTGGAQPQHF
NA	TRBJ2-7	NA	TRBV7-8	TGTGCCAGCAGCTTAGTGGCCCAGGGGACGTACTACGAGCAGTACTTC	CASSLVAQGTYYEQYF
NA	TRBJ2-7	NA	TRBV6-5	TGTGCCAGCAGTTACTTCATCGGGAAATCCTACGAGCAGTACTTC	CASSYFIGKSYEQYF
NA	TRBJ2-5	NA	TRBV19	TGTGCCAGTAGTATAAGCGGAGGTCGGGAGACCCAGTACTTC	CASSISGGRETQYF
NA	TRBJ1-1	TRBD1	TRBV27	TGTGCCAGCAGTCCCCGCTGGACAGGGGGCCTACAAGGGGGTACTGAAGCTTTCTTT	CASSPRWTGGLQGGTEAFF
NA	TRBJ1-2	TRBD1	TRBV27	TGTGCCAGCAGCCTAGGAGGGGGCGGCTATGGCTACACCTTC	CASSLGGGGYGYTF
NA	TRBJ1-5	NA	TRBV5-6	TGTGCCAGCAGCTTAACCTCGGAGGGTTATCAGCCCCAGCATTTT	CASSLTSEGYQPQHF
NA	TRBJ2-2	NA	TRBV10-1	TGCGCCAGCAGCGCGCAGCCGACTAGCACCGGGGAGCTGTTTTTT	CASSAQPTSTGELFF
NA	TRBJ2-6	NA	TRBV6-6	TGTGCCAGCAGCCGTGACAGGCCTGGGGCCAACGTCCTGACTTTC	CASSRDRPGANVLTF
NA	TRBJ1-3	TRBD1	TRBV5-1	TGCGCCAGCACCGCCGGGACAGGGACCCTCAGCTCTGGAAACACCATATATTTT	CASTAGTGTLSSGNTIYF
NA	TRBJ2-3	TRBD2	TRBV4-3	TGCGCCAGCATGAGGAACACTAGCGGGGGGCCCCGTAGCACAGATACGCAGTATTTT	CASMRNTSGGPRSTDTQYF
NA	TRBJ2-1	TRBD1	TRBV13	TGTGCCAGCAGCTCACCGGGACAGGGTAATAATGAGCAGTTCTTC	CASSSPGQGNNEQFF
NA	TRBJ1-3	NA	TRBV28	TGTGCCAGCAGTTTTTTAAAGACAGGTGGTTCCTCTGGAAACACCATATATTTT	CASSFLKTGGSSGNTIYF
once	TRBJ2-7	NA	TRBV5-1	TGCGCCAGCAGCTTGAGGTATCGAGGGTACGAGCAGTACTTC	CASSLRYRGYEQYF
NA	TRBJ2-3	NA	TRBV15	TGTGCCACCAGCAGAGTGGCTGGCCCATCAGATACGCAGTATTTT	CATSRVAGPSDTQYF
NA	TRBJ2-5	NA	TRBV10-1	TGCGCCAGCAGTGCTGACAGGCTGGGAGAGACCCAGTACTTC	CASSADRLGETQYF
few	TRBJ2-5	TRBD1	TRBV5-8	TGTGCCAGCAGCAGGTCGGGGACAGGGGGCGGAGAGACCCAGTACTTC	CASSRSGTGGGETQYF
once	TRBJ2-6	TRBD2	TRBV27	TGTGCCAGCAGTCCAGCGGGGGACTCTGGGGCCAACGTCCTGACTTTC	CASSPAGDSGANVLTF
NA	TRBJ1-2	TRBD1	TRBV5-1	TGCGCCAGCAGCTCCGTCGAATCTACAGGGGGCTATGGCTACACCTTC	CASSSVESTGGYGYTF
NA	TRBJ2-7	TRBD1	TRBV9	TGTGCCAGCAGCGTAGACGGGACAGTGTACGAGCAGTACTTC	CASSVDGTVYEQYF
once	TRBJ1-1	TRBD1	TRBV5-6	TGTGCCAGCAGCGGGACAGGGGTTTCCACTGAAGCTTTCTTT	CASSGTGVSTEAFF
NA	TRBJ2-3	TRBD2	TRBV5-1	TGCGCCAGCAGCTTGGCCATAGCGGGGGGAATCACAGATACGCAGTATTTT	CASSLAIAGGITDTQYF
once	TRBJ1-2	TRBD1	TRBV6-5	TGTGCCAGCAGTTATTCCACAGGGGGCTTAAACTATGGCTACACCTTC	CASSYSTGGLNYGYTF
many	TRBJ2-3	TRBD2	TRBV6-2/TRBV6-3	TGTGCCAGCAGTAGCGGGGGGGCCACAGATACGCAGTATTTT	CASSSGGATDTQYF
NA	TRBJ2-7	NA	TRBV4-3	TGCGCCAGCAGCCAGTACAGGGCTACCGGCTACGAGCAGTACTTC	CASSQYRATGYEQYF
NA	TRBJ2-2	TRBD1	TRBV5-6	TGTGCCAGCAGCGGGGACAGGGGAGCCGGGGAGCTGTTTTTT	CASSGDRGAGELFF
NA	TRBJ1-4	NA	TRBV7-8	TGTGCCAGCAGCCTCTCTGAGGAAAAACTGTTTTTT	CASSLSEEKLFF
once	TRBJ2-7	NA	TRBV4-3	TGCGCCAGCAGCCAAGATTCCGGGGACAACTACGAGCAGTACTTC	CASSQDSGDNYEQYF
NA	TRBJ2-7	NA	TRBV19	TGTGCCAGTAGTATCCGGACTTTCTACGAGCAGTACTTC	CASSIRTFYEQYF
NA	TRBJ1-1	NA	TRBV14	TGTGCCAGCAGCCAAGACAGGCCTTCTGAAGCTTTCTTT	CASSQDRPSEAFF
NA	TRBJ1-1	NA	TRBV7-2	TGTGCCAGCAGCCCCCGGACAGTAACGGCCACTGAAGCTTTCTTT	CASSPRTVTATEAFF
NA	TRBJ2-2	NA	TRBV28	TGTGCCAGCAACTACTATCCTGACTCCGCGAACACCGGGGAGCTGTTTTTT	CASNYYPDSANTGELFF
NA	TRBJ1-1	TRBD1	TRBV11-2	TGTGCCAGCAGCTCTCAGGGGGCTTCTGAAGCTTTCTTT	CASSSQGASEAFF
NA	TRBJ1-4	NA	TRBV16	TGTGCCAGCAGCGGCCCAGGGAAAAAGTCTAATGAAAAACTGTTTTTT	CASSGPGKKSNEKLFF
NA	TRBJ1-2	TRBD1	TRBV7-9	TGTGCCAGCAGCCCCACAGGGACAGGGCTGATTTATGGTGACACCTTC	CASSPTGTGLIYGDTF
NA	TRBJ1-4	NA	TRBV5-4	TGTGCCAGCAGCTTGGGGATCCTTCGTCCGGGTAATGAAAAACTGTTTTTT	CASSLGILRPGNEKLFF
once	TRBJ1-2	NA	TRBV29-1	TGCAGCGTTCACAGGGTTGAAGGCTACACCTTC	CSVHRVEGYTF
NA	TRBJ1-5	NA	TRBV2	TGTGCCAGCAGTGAAGCGTACCGGGACAATCAGCCCCAGCATTTT	CASSEAYRDNQPQHF
NA	TRBJ1-4	NA	TRBV4-1	TGCGCCAGCAGCCAGGAGCGAAAACTGTTTTTT	CASSQERKLFF
NA	TRBJ2-3	TRBD1	TRBV14	TGTGCCACCAAGGGGACAGTCCTCACAGATACGCAGTATTTT	CATKGTVLTDTQYF
NA	TRBJ2-2	TRBD1	TRBV10-3	TGTGCCATCAGTATGACAGGGGGGTACACCGGGGAGCTGTTTTTT	CAISMTGGYTGELFF
NA	TRBJ2-5	TRBD2	TRBV7-3	TGTGCCAGCAGCTTAACTAGCGGGGGGGCAGAGACCCAGTACTTC	CASSLTSGGAETQYF
NA	TRBJ2-1	TRBD1	TRBV30	TGTGCCTGGAACGGACAGGGGGCGCTCCGAAGCTCCTACAATGAGCAGTTCTTC	CAWNGQGALRSSYNEQFF